This entry concerns a single T cell receptor (beta chain). In the authors' workflow: It was from reference gene primer amplification that nucleated cell counts were estimated. Sequencing was performed with immunoSEQ multiplex PCR; in TCRdb, only in-frame clones are kept and a portion is missing. The DNA gave D and trimming, while V, J and clone size come from that table. The profile shows about 95,000 clones, around 90% of them singletons. Trimming cost V 0 bases and J 2 bases; bases outside gene matches: 5. Germline loops: CDR1 SGHRS, CDR2 YFSETQ. The CDR3 has 16 amino acids. The data are from a study of blood T cell repertoires in COVID-19. Whole-study context: The analysed material was cDNA or gDNA that came from T cells, B-cell-depleted T cells, or PBMCs.

The origin of this receptor is a woman between 65 and 79 years old with acute or convalescent COVID-19. The V call is TRBV5-1, the J call TRBJ2-3; 8 positions match TRBD1. Sequencing was done on a sample of peripheral blood. The CDR3 region is CASSLGDRFSTDTQYF. CDR3 DNA sequence: TGCGCCAGCAGCTTGGGGGACAGGTTCTCCACAGATACGCAGTATTTT.